These T cell receptor beta chains were read from a single sample in a study of T cells in Graves' hyperthyroidism and ophthalmopathy. TCRdb redid the calling of the multiplex PCR reads with MiXCR, one entry per CDR3 protein. This table holds 600,000 or so distinct CDR3 sequences, about 16% found once. Sequencing was carried out using blood. The receptors were sampled from a woman aged 25 to 39 with Graves' hyperthyroidism. CDR3s include the opening cysteine and the closing phenylalanine or tryptophan. D genes are given only for firm matches. The size entry is marked missing in some rows and otherwise reads once, few, many or a size class.

TRBJ2-4 - - TRBV7-2 CASSFDAAKNIQYF TGTGCCAGCAGCTTTGACGCAGCCAAAAACATTCAGTACTTC
TRBJ2-1 TRBD2 - TRBV19 CASSPSSGSWGNEQFF TGTGCCAGTAGTCCTTCTAGCGGGAGTTGGGGGAATGAGCAGTTCTTC
TRBJ1-4 - few TRBV2 CASSAEWDEKLFF TGTGCCAGCAGTGCCGAATGGGACGAAAAACTGTTTTTT
TRBJ2-1 - - TRBV11-2 CASSFQGAYNEQFF TGTGCCAGCAGCTTTCAAGGTGCTTACAATGAGCAGTTCTTC
TRBJ2-5 - few TRBV6-1 CASSEGQGPETQYF TGTGCCAGCAGTGAAGGGCAGGGGCCGGAGACCCAGTACTTC
TRBJ1-1 - - TRBV6-1 CASRWDGPYTEAFF TGTGCCAGCAGATGGGACGGCCCCTATACTGAAGCTTTCTTT
TRBJ2-3 TRBD1 - TRBV29-1 CSVSWAGGVFDTQYF TGCAGCGTTTCTTGGGCAGGGGGCGTCTTTGATACGCAGTATTTT
TRBJ2-7 - - TRBV20-1 CSASGQRYEQYF TGCAGTGCTAGTGGACAGCGCTACGAGCAGTACTTC
TRBJ2-1 - few TRBV5-1 CASSLMGVDEQFF TGCGCCAGCAGCCTCATGGGGGTCGATGAGCAGTTCTTC
TRBJ1-1 TRBD1 many TRBV12-3/TRBV12-4 CASRTPRGGAGSTEAFF TGTGCCAGCAGAACTCCCAGGGGGGGGGCGGGGAGCACTGAAGCTTTCTTT
TRBJ2-1 TRBD2 many TRBV7-9 CASSFKPGTSGRAYNEQFF TGTGCCAGCAGCTTTAAACCCGGGACTAGCGGGAGGGCCTACAATGAGCAGTTCTTC
TRBJ2-1 - many TRBV28 CASRTDVFQEQFF TGTGCCAGCAGGACTGACGTATTCCAAGAGCAGTTCTTC
TRBJ2-5 TRBD2 many TRBV20-1 CSAPNSGSPRETQYF TGCAGTGCTCCCAATAGCGGGAGTCCGCGAGAGACCCAGTACTTC
TRBJ1-5 - - TRBV10-1 CASSDSGDQPQHF TGCGCCAGCAGTGATTCCGGGGATCAGCCCCAGCATTTT
TRBJ1-2 TRBD1 few TRBV6-1 CASSPEPGQRDYGYTF TGTGCCAGCAGTCCCGAACCGGGACAGAGAGACTATGGCTACACCTTC
TRBJ1-1 - many TRBV11-3 CASSLDPAGTEAFF TGTGCCAGCAGCTTAGATCCCGCGGGCACTGAAGCTTTCTTT
TRBJ2-1 TRBD1 few TRBV29-1 CSVADRAANEQFF TGCAGCGTTGCGGACAGGGCGGCTAATGAGCAGTTCTTC
TRBJ2-2 TRBD1 many TRBV2 CASQTGPNTGELFF TGTGCCAGCCAGACAGGGCCGAACACCGGGGAGCTGTTTTTT
TRBJ2-7 TRBD2 many TRBV12-3/TRBV12-4 CASSLWRGANEQYF TGTGCCAGCAGTTTATGGCGGGGGGCGAACGAGCAGTACTTC
TRBJ1-2 - many TRBV2 CASSEVTPSSQFYGYTF TGTGCCAGCAGCGAAGTAACCCCAAGTTCCCAGTTCTATGGCTACACCTTC
TRBJ2-1 TRBD1 - TRBV27 CASSSGTGTYNEQFF TGTGCCAGCAGTTCCGGGACAGGGACCTACAATGAGCAGTTCTTC
TRBJ2-5 TRBD2 - TRBV4-1 CASSQVIAGAGSLETQYF TGCGCCAGCAGCCAAGTGATAGCGGGAGCGGGGAGCCTGGAGACCCAGTACTTC
TRBJ2-3 TRBD1 - TRBV14 CASSRRDRGTDTQYF TGTGCCAGCAGCCGCCGGGACAGGGGAACAGATACGCAGTATTTT
TRBJ1-3 TRBD1 - TRBV7-2 CASSFQGGGNTIYF TGTGCCAGCTCCTTTCAGGGGGGTGGAAACACCATATATTTT
TRBJ2-1 - few TRBV3-1 CASSQDYEQFF TGTGCCAGCAGCCAGGATTATGAGCAGTTCTTC
TRBJ2-2 TRBD2 many TRBV29-1 CSAGLAGAGELFF TGCAGCGCGGGACTAGCGGGCGCCGGGGAGCTGTTTTTT
TRBJ1-2 - many TRBV28 CATYITGLRGYTF TGTGCCACCTATATTACGGGACTCCGGGGCTACACCTTC
TRBJ2-6 - once TRBV4-1 CASSQTPRENSGANVLTF TGCGCCAGCAGCCAGACCCCACGGGAAAACTCTGGGGCCAACGTCCTGACTTTC
TRBJ2-7 TRBD2 - TRBV7-2 CASSSGLAGSFSYEQYF TGTGCCAGCAGCTCGGGACTAGCGGGATCCTTCTCCTACGAGCAGTACTTC
TRBJ1-1 - many TRBV12-3/TRBV12-4 CASSLGGRSTEAFF TGTGCCAGCAGTTTAGGAGGTCGGAGCACTGAAGCTTTCTTT
TRBJ1-1 - many TRBV7-2 CASSFQGMDTEAFF TGTGCCAGCAGCTTTCAGGGGATGGACACTGAAGCTTTCTTT
TRBJ2-3 - few TRBV4-1 CASSQEGGGTFYGTQYF TGCGCCAGCAGCCAAGAAGGGGGAGGGACCTTTTACGGTACGCAGTATTTT
TRBJ2-7 - many TRBV28 CASSLATPAQQYF TGTGCCAGCAGTTTAGCAACCCCCGCCCAGCAGTACTTC
TRBJ2-1 - few TRBV7-3 CASSLKGGGSSYNEQFF TGTGCCAGCAGCTTAAAGGGGGGGGGGAGCTCCTACAATGAGCAGTTCTTC
TRBJ2-5 TRBD2 many TRBV28 CASSPTSGANQETQYF TGTGCCAGCAGCCCCACTAGCGGAGCCAACCAAGAGACCCAGTACTTC
TRBJ1-1 - few TRBV29-1 CSVENPRGVNTEAFF TGCAGCGTTGAAAATCCCCGGGGAGTGAACACTGAAGCTTTCTTT
TRBJ2-3 TRBD2 many TRBV2 CASRGLLAGGPREDTQYF TGTGCCAGCAGGGGGCTACTAGCGGGAGGGCCGAGGGAAGATACGCAGTATTTT
TRBJ2-1 TRBD2 - TRBV19 CASSIDRLAVWCNEQFF TGTGCCAGTAGTATAGATCGGCTAGCGGTATGGTGCAATGAGCAGTTCTTC
TRBJ1-5 - - TRBV20-1 CSASEQGAAQPQHF TGCAGTGCTAGTGAACAGGGTGCGGCTCAGCCCCAGCATTTT
TRBJ2-5 - many TRBV3-1 CASSQGSGQETQYF TGTGCCAGCAGCCAAGGCTCAGGGCAGGAGACCCAGTACTTC
TRBJ2-1 TRBD2 few TRBV7-8 CASSDQRGAYYNEQFF TGTGCCAGCAGCGACCAGCGGGGCGCCTATTACAATGAGCAGTTCTTC
TRBJ2-1 TRBD2 many TRBV15 CATSIGLANEQFF TGTGCCACCAGCATAGGACTAGCGAATGAGCAGTTCTTC
TRBJ1-5 - many TRBV12-3/TRBV12-4 CASSPRGNQPQHF TGTGCCAGCAGCCCGAGGGGGAATCAGCCCCAGCATTTT
TRBJ1-5 - many TRBV7-8 CASSLRGGRQPQHF TGTGCCAGCAGCTTAAGGGGCGGCAGACAGCCCCAGCATTTT
TRBJ1-1 - many TRBV20-1 CSAHSYTEAFF TGCAGTGCACACAGTTACACTGAAGCTTTCTTT
TRBJ2-1 TRBD2 - TRBV3-1 CASSQRGLADEQFF TGTGCCAGCAGCCAGAGGGGACTAGCCGATGAGCAGTTCTTC
TRBJ2-7 TRBD1 many TRBV6-6 CASSYATGTAIMSYEQYF TGTGCCAGCAGTTACGCAACCGGGACAGCAATAATGTCCTACGAGCAGTACTTC
TRBJ2-4 - few TRBV29-1 CSVLEQNIQYF TGCAGCGTACTAGAACAAAACATTCAGTACTTC
TRBJ2-7 TRBD1 many TRBV28 CAIRDRGHEQYF TGTGCCATCCGGGACAGGGGGCACGAGCAGTACTTC
TRBJ2-7 - - TRBV5-1 CASSITSSAYEQYF TGCGCCAGCAGCATAACCTCTTCAGCCTACGAGCAGTACTTC
TRBJ1-5 TRBD1 many TRBV2 CASSRGANQPQHF TGTGCCAGCAGCAGGGGGGCCAATCAGCCCCAGCATTTT
TRBJ2-7 TRBD2 many TRBV28 CASSLIASGVYEQYF TGTGCCAGCAGTTTGATCGCCAGCGGGGTCTACGAGCAGTACTTC
TRBJ2-7 TRBD2 - TRBV5-1 CASSLADSLAGGIYEQYF TGCGCCAGCAGCTTGGCCGATTCTCTAGCGGGAGGGATTTACGAGCAGTACTTC
TRBJ2-7 TRBD1 many TRBV28 CASSPLHGTASYEQYF TGTGCCAGCAGTCCACTGCACGGGACAGCTTCCTACGAGCAGTACTTC
TRBJ1-2 - - TRBV27 CASSLSPQGTNYGYTF TGTGCCAGCAGTTTATCCCCACAGGGAACTAACTATGGCTACACCTTC
TRBJ2-7 TRBD2 many TRBV20-1 CSAYSGLAGVYEQYF TGCAGTGCTTACAGCGGACTAGCGGGAGTCTACGAGCAGTACTTC
TRBJ1-2 - few TRBV5-1 CASSWATEYGYTF TGCGCCAGCAGCTGGGCCACGGAGTATGGCTACACCTTC
TRBJ2-2 - - TRBV15 CATSRDFRNTGELFF TGTGCCACCAGCAGAGATTTTAGGAACACCGGGGAGCTGTTTTTT
TRBJ1-5 - - TRBV19 CASSLSLNRVSSNQPQHF TGTGCCAGTAGTCTTTCCCTTAACAGGGTATCTAGCAATCAGCCCCAGCATTTT